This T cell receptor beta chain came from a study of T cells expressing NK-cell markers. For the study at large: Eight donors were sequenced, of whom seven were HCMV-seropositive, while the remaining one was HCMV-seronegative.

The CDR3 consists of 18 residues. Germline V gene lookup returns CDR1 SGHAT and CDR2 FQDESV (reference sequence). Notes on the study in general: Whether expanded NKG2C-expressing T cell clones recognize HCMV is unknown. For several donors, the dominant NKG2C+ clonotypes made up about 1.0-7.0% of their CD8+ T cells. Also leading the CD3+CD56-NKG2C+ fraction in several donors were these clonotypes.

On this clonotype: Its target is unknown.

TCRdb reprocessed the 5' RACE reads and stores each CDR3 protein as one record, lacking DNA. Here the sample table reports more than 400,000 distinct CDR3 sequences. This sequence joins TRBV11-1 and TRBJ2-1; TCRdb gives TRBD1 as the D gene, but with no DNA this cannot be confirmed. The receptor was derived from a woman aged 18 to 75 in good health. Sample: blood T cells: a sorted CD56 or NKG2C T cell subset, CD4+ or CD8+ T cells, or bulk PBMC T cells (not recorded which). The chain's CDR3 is CASSPSGAVWGSYNEQFF.